This T cell receptor (beta chain) originates from a study of cytomegalovirus exposure and HLA in healthy donors. Overall study findings and caveats: Three chains linked to CMV were shown in vitro to be specific for CMV antigens. Researchers reportedly found TCR beta sequences accurately predicted most subjects' HLA-A and HLA-B alleles.

Trimming took 7 bases from V and 3 from J, leaving 10 bases between them. Germline loops: CDR1 MDHEN, CDR2 SYDVKM. The CDR3 totals 12 residues. Researchers ran the PCR with 60 Vbeta and 13 Jbeta primers. Methods used by the authors: Around 10 million shared chains were among approximately 80 million unique TCR beta chains counted in a later analysis. Sequencing used immunoSEQ multiplex PCR; TCRdb keeps in-frame clones, though not all of them. Clonal size and the V and J genes are those of that table, whereas D and trimming came from the DNA. The top ten clones hold roughly 4.5% of a sample with 160,000 or so clones, approximately 80% of them seen once. Concerning this clone itself: Its antigen is not known.

The receptor was isolated from a woman aged 18-29 years in good health and CMV-seropositive. The sequenced material came from PBMCs. This chain uses TRBV28 with TRBJ2-7; perhaps TRBD1 as D (6 bases). The CDR3 coding sequence is TGTGCCAGCAAACAACAGGGCTACGAGCAGTACTTC. Translating gives CASKQQGYEQYF.